A selection of T cell receptor beta chains follows, all from one sample in a study of T cells in Graves' hyperthyroidism and ophthalmopathy. Using its own MiXCR run on the multiplex PCR reads, TCRdb lists one record per CDR3 protein. The repertoire consists of approximately 620,000 distinct CDR3 sequences, with 11% to 15% occurring once and the leading ten covering 5.8%. The sequencing input was blood. Receptors were obtained from a young woman with Graves' hyperthyroidism that later progressed to Graves' ophthalmopathy. CDR3s include the opening cysteine and the closing phenylalanine or tryptophan. The D gene is left open where the match is weak. Clone size is not always given. Where it is, it says once, few, many or a class for expanded clones.

cdr3_aa,cdr3_nt,j_call,d_call,v_call,clone_size
CASSPAGLAVTDTQYF,TGTGCCAGCTCACCCGCCGGACTAGCAGTCACAGATACGCAGTATTTT,TRBJ2-3,TRBD2,TRBV18,few
CASSSQVAYEQYF,TGCGCCAGCAGTTCCCAGGTGGCCTACGAGCAGTACTTC,TRBJ2-7,.,TRBV5-1,.
CASSSPSTDRVDGYTF,TGTGCCAGCAGCTCTCCCTCAACAGACAGGGTGGATGGCTACACCTTC,TRBJ1-2,TRBD1,TRBV7-9,.
CASSGRRGSYEQYF,TGTGCCAGCAGCGGACGCAGGGGATCCTACGAGCAGTACTTC,TRBJ2-7,.,TRBV7-2,many
CSASPQGYGYTF,TGCAGCGCCTCCCCGCAGGGCTATGGCTACACCTTC,TRBJ1-2,.,TRBV29-1,many
CASSPGRRPHEQYF,TGTGCCAGCAGTCCGGGACGGCGCCCCCACGAGCAGTACTTC,TRBJ2-7,.,TRBV28,.
CARQPNEQFF,TGTGCACGACAACCTAATGAGCAGTTCTTC,TRBJ2-1,.,TRBV2,once
CASSMGASGGTDEQFF,TGTGCCAGTAGTATGGGGGCATCAGGTGGGACAGATGAGCAGTTCTTC,TRBJ2-1,TRBD1,TRBV19,.
CSAFPGQGYEQYF,TGCAGTGCTTTTCCGGGACAGGGGTACGAGCAGTACTTC,TRBJ2-7,TRBD1,TRBV20-1,many
CASYSGTFRGQPQHF,TGTGCCAGTTACTCTGGGACGTTTCGGGGTCAGCCCCAGCATTTT,TRBJ1-5,.,TRBV6-1,many
CASSRVGTSGRGSEQYF,TGTGCCAGCAGCCGCGTGGGGACTAGCGGGAGGGGGAGCGAGCAGTACTTC,TRBJ2-7,TRBD2,TRBV3-1,few
CASSTYQTSYNEQFF,TGTGCCAGCAGTACCTACCAGACCTCCTACAATGAGCAGTTCTTC,TRBJ2-1,.,TRBV6-2/TRBV6-3,many
CSAPGTGENSPLHF,TGCAGTGCGCCCGGGACAGGGGAAAATTCACCCCTCCACTTT,TRBJ1-6,TRBD1,TRBV20-1,many
CSARELRSGNTIYF,TGCAGTGCTAGAGAGCTGAGGTCTGGAAACACCATATATTTT,TRBJ1-3,.,TRBV20-1,few
CASSLTGALNEKLFF,TGTGCCAGCAGCTTAACGGGGGCCTTAAATGAAAAACTGTTTTTT,TRBJ1-4,.,TRBV7-9,many
CATSDSMSGNTIYF,TGTGCCACCAGTGATTCCATGTCTGGAAACACCATATATTTT,TRBJ1-3,.,TRBV24-1,many
CASRAGTANPEAFF,TGTGCCAGCAGGGCCGGGACGGCGAACCCTGAAGCCTTCTTT,TRBJ1-1,.,TRBV2,.
CASSPRSTGGSYEQYF,TGTGCCAGCTCACCGCGATCGACAGGGGGGTCGTACGAGCAGTACTTC,TRBJ2-7,TRBD1,TRBV18,many
CAWSVGQGNQPQHF,TGTGCCTGGAGTGTGGGGCAGGGGAATCAGCCCCAGCATTTT,TRBJ1-5,.,TRBV30,many
CATSRDRTVQETQYF,TGTGCCACCAGCAGAGATCGGACCGTACAAGAGACCCAGTACTTC,TRBJ2-5,.,TRBV15,many
CSVEGTGPSGNTIYF,TGCAGCGTTGAAGGGACAGGACCCTCTGGAAACACCATATATTTT,TRBJ1-3,TRBD1,TRBV29-1,many
CASSLTDEGELFF,TGTGCCAGCAGCTTAACCGATGAAGGGGAGCTGTTTTTT,TRBJ2-2,.,TRBV7-3,.
CASSHSLLNTEAFF,TGTGCCAGCAGCCATTCCCTATTGAACACTGAAGCTTTCTTT,TRBJ1-1,.,TRBV3-1,many
CSVELRHHSPYNEQFF,TGCAGCGTTGAACTCCGACACCACAGCCCCTACAATGAGCAGTTCTTC,TRBJ2-1,.,TRBV29-1,few
CASKTPVSGPYNEQFF,TGTGCCAGCAAAACCCCCGTGAGCGGGCCCTACAATGAGCAGTTCTTC,TRBJ2-1,.,TRBV12-3/TRBV12-4,many
CANSRQTGGSETQYF,TGTGCCAATAGCCGTCAGACAGGGGGCAGCGAGACCCAGTACTTC,TRBJ2-5,TRBD1,TRBV7-9,.
CASSLAGNVAYEQYF,TGTGCCAGCAGCTTAGCAGGGAACGTTGCGTACGAGCAGTACTTC,TRBJ2-7,.,TRBV7-9,many
CASSLERRGTEAFF,TGTGCCAGCAGTTTAGAGCGACGGGGGACTGAAGCTTTCTTT,TRBJ1-1,.,TRBV27,many
CASSESGTGLNNSPLHF,TGTGCCAGCAGCGAATCAGGGACAGGGCTCAATAATTCACCCCTCCACTTT,TRBJ1-6,TRBD1,TRBV9,many
CASSFSGATYYEQYF,TGTGCCAGCAGTTTTAGCGGGGCCACGTACTACGAGCAGTACTTC,TRBJ2-7,TRBD2,TRBV6-2/TRBV6-3,many